The next 5 T cell receptor beta chains were all read from a single sample in a study of vaccination and CD4 T cells after COVID-19. MiXCR was run by TCRdb on the PCR reads, yielding one entry per CDR3 protein. The sample has about 20,000 distinct CDR3 sequences, roughly 62% seen once. Sample: CD4+ T cells from blood, taken after SARS-CoV-2 vaccination. These receptors all stem from a human donor who had recovered from COVID-19.

The rearrangement joins TRBV30 to TRBJ2-2, with 8 bases lining up with TRBD2. Germline CDR1 is GTSNPN and CDR2 is SVGIG (reference sequence). This CDR3 contains 16 residues. V trimming: 5 bases; J trimming: 3 bases; junction bases outside the gene matches: 11. The CDR3 DNA follows: TGTGCCTGGGCAGGCCTAGCGGGTCGGGACACCGGGGAGCTGTTTTTT. This encodes CAWAGLAGRDTGELFF.

This chain connects TRBV15 to TRBJ2-5, with D possibly being TRBD1 or TRBD2 (6 bases each). Trimming took 0 bases from V and 9 from J, leaving 14 bases between them. The CDR3 is made up of 14 amino acids. The germline CDR1 and CDR2 sequences are LNHNV and YYDKDF (reference sequence). The CDR3 loop reads CATSRDTGARPQYF. The CDR3 DNA sequence: TGTGCCACCAGCAGAGATACGGGGGCCCGGCCCCAGTACTTC.

V and J are TRBV19 and TRBJ2-5; TRBD2 matches at 8 bases. J was trimmed by 5 bases and V by 1 base; bases with no gene match: 0. This CDR3 has 13 residues. Per the germline V gene, CDR1 is LNHDA and CDR2 is SQIVND (reference sequence). CDR3 sequence: CASSIAGGETQYF. CDR3 nucleotide sequence: TGTGCCAGTAGTATAGCGGGAGGGGAGACCCAGTACTTC.

This clonotype was seen a few times. This chain links TRBV7-3 with TRBJ2-3, with 9 bases that match TRBD2. The CDR3 is made up of 13 amino acids. Germline V gene sequence: CDR1 SGHTA, CDR2 FQGTGA. V dropped 8 bases and J dropped 2; count of bases not matched to a gene: 2. The CDR3 bases are TGTGCCAGCGCGGGAGGGAACACAGATACGCAGTATTTT. This codes for CASAGGNTDTQYF.

The chain carries TRBV27 and TRBJ2-7; no clear D. The CDR3 length is 10 residues. Germline CDR1 reads MNHEY; CDR2 reads SMNVEV (reference sequence). The V end was cut by 6 bases, the J end by 12 bases, with 12 bases between. CDR3 coding DNA: TGTGCCAGCAGGAGGCCCGTGCGGTACTTC. Its translation: CASRRPVRYF.